The source of this TCR beta chain is a study of Ad26.COV2.S vaccination and SARS-CoV-2 variants. Overall study context: Within the COV1001 Ad26.COV2.S trial arm, the donor was enrolled. Each vaccinee took Ad26.COV2.S intramuscularly, once or twice 56 days apart.

The CDR3 consists of 16 residues. The ends lost 1 base at V and 2 bases at J; junction bases unmatched: 3. Germline assignment: CDR1 SGHVS and CDR2 FNYEAQ. A remark on this clone: Its antigen remains unidentified.

Using immunoSEQ multiplex PCR, the repertoire was profiled, and TCRdb retains in-frame clones only, with some absent. Among about 370,000 clones listed, approximately 90% were seen once. Study-wide points: Compared with placebo recipients, vaccine recipients had higher spike-specific TCR breadth.

The treatment is: roughly 20 received Ad26.COV2.S at low or high dose, single or two shots; 5 received placebo; per-sample allocation not given. Specimen acquisition occurred on day 63 following the initial vaccine or placebo injection. The sequenced sample was peripheral blood, obtained in a trial of Ad26.COV2.S vaccine versus placebo. This TCR was recovered from a person aged 18-60 years who received the Ad26.COV2.S COVID-19 vaccine or a placebo. The chain links TRBV7-6 to TRBJ2-2, with 8 bases identical to TRBD2. This chain's CDR3 is CASSLVRGVNTGELFF. For the CDR3, the DNA is TGTGCCAGCAGCTTAGTGCGGGGGGTCAACACCGGGGAGCTGTTTTTT.